What follows are 25 T cell receptor beta chains derived from one specimen sequenced in a study of blood T cell repertoires in COVID-19. The assay was immunoSEQ multiplex PCR, and TCRdb's table has in-frame clones only and misses some. The sample has about 260,000 clones; approximately 87% are singletons. Input material: peripheral blood. The receptors derive from a woman aged 40 to 49 who had recovered from COVID-19.

This rearrangement joins TRBV2 to TRBJ1-1; D not resolved. Germline V gene lookup returns CDR1 SNHLY and CDR2 FYNNEI. The CDR3 extends over 14 amino acids. Trimming removed 6 bases from V and 4 bases from J, with 15 bases in between. The CDR3: CASRVVLRVTEAFF. Here the CDR3 DNA reads TGTGCCAGCAGAGTTGTGTTACGAGTCACTGAAGCTTTCTTT.

The chain has TRBV11-2 and TRBJ2-2; D is unresolved. V was shortened by 2 bases and J by 1 base, with 5 bases between the two germline ends. Germline-derived CDR1 and CDR2 are SGHAT and FQNNGV. This CDR3 region has 14 residues. CDR3 in amino acids: CASSLFMNTGELFF. The CDR3, as DNA: TGTGCCAGCAGCTTATTCATGAACACCGGGGAGCTGTTTTTT.

The rearrangement joins TRBV6-2 or TRBV6-3 to TRBJ1-2; the match to TRBD1 covers 8 bases. The CDR3 runs 13 residues. CDR1 is MNHEY and CDR2 is SVGEGT in the germline V gene. Trimming took 5 bases from V and 4 from J; bases not matched to a gene: 3. The CDR3 region has the DNA TGTGCCAGCAGTCAACAGGGGGGCTATGGCTACACCTTC. Translating gives CASSQQGGYGYTF.

The genes are TRBV7-9 and TRBJ2-7; 8 nucleotides line up with TRBD1. With V trimmed by 4 bases and J by 3 bases, 8 bases remained unmatched. Germline V gene sequence: CDR1 SEHNR, CDR2 FQNEAQ (reference sequence). CDR3 size: 15 residues. The DNA for the CDR3 is TGTGCCAGCAGCTCACGACAGGGGCGAGACTACGAGCAGTACTTC. Translation: CASSSRQGRDYEQYF.

V and J are TRBV11-2 and TRBJ2-2; a possible D gene is TRBD1 (6 bases). V lost 5 bases and J lost 4, with 11 bases in between. The CDR3 extends over 14 amino acids. CDR1 and CDR2 (germline): SGHAT, FQNNGV. The CDR3, as DNA: TGTGCCAGCAGCCTCTCAGGGGTCACCGGGGAGCTGTTTTTT. It is translated as CASSLSGVTGELFF.

The genes are TRBV13 and TRBJ2-7, with 10 bases lining up with TRBD2. CDR1 PRHDT and CDR2 FYEKMQ come from the germline V gene (reference sequence). The CDR3 loop spans 17 amino acids. After removal of 1 base from V and 4 bases from J, the junction contained 10 bases not matched to a gene. The CDR3 DNA follows: TGTGCCAGCAGCTTAGAAGCTAGCGGGGGCCACGGGTACGAGCAGTACTTC. Its protein product is CASSLEASGGHGYEQYF.

The chain is built from TRBV6-5 and TRBJ2-5, with D possibly matching TRBD1 (5 bases). Germline V lookup: CDR1 MNHEY, CDR2 SVGAGI. CDR3 length: 14 amino acids. V was clipped by 6 bases and J by 6 bases, with 17 bases between them. CDR3 nucleotide sequence: TGTGCCAGCAGCCTAAGCGACAGTTGGAAGACCCAGTACTTC. Translating gives CASSLSDSWKTQYF.

The chain links TRBV6-1 to TRBJ1-1, with D uncertain. CDR3 length equals 15 residues. Per germline, CDR1 MNHNS and CDR2 SASEGT. Trimming cost V 3 bases and J 2 bases, with 13 bases left between them. CDR3 loop: CASSEPRLRNTEAFF. Here the CDR3 DNA reads TGTGCCAGCAGTGAGCCGCGGCTAAGAAACACTGAAGCTTTCTTT.

The rearrangement links TRBV19 to TRBJ1-5; 9 nucleotides line up with TRBD1. This CDR3 is built from 15 residues. V shed 4 bases, J shed 6 bases, and the junction held 7 bases outside the gene matches. Germline lookup yields CDR1 LNHDA and CDR2 SQIVND (reference sequence). CDR3 in DNA: TGTGCCAGTAGTACGGCGGGACAGGGTATTCAGCCCCAGCATTTT. Translated: CASSTAGQGIQPQHF.

The chain is built from TRBV5-4 and TRBJ1-2; D not certain. Trimming removed 1 base at V and 4 bases at J, with 8 bases between. Germline CDR1 SGHNT, CDR2 YYREEE (reference sequence). The CDR3 runs to 13 residues. CDR3 region: CASSLLGSYGYTF. The CDR3 DNA sequence: TGTGCCAGCAGCTTGCTGGGGAGCTATGGCTACACCTTC. The variable domain in full, completed from reference TRBV5-4 and TRBJ1-2, reads ETGVTQSPTHLIKTRGQQVTLRCSSQSGHNTVSWYQQALGQGPQFIFQYYREEENGRGNFPPRFSGLQFPNYSSELNVNALELDDSALYLCASSLLGSYGYTFGSGTRLTVV.

This clone was seen a single time. V gene TRBV9 combines with J gene TRBJ2-1; perhaps TRBD2 as D (7 bases). V gave up 4 bases and J gave up 2 bases, with 16 bases separating them. The CDR3 consists of 16 residues. The germline V gene has CDR1 SGDLS and CDR2 YYNGEE. The CDR3 DNA sequence: TGTGCCAGCAGCACCCGAGGGGGGGTGGCCTACAATGAGCAGTTCTTC. It translates to CASSTRGGVAYNEQFF.

This clone was counted only a few times. The chain carries TRBV10-2 and TRBJ1-1; D remains ambiguous. Germline V gene data show CDR1 as WSHSY and CDR2 as SAAADI. V lost 6 bases to trimming and J lost 1 base, with 12 bases between them. This CDR3 comprises 14 residues. CDR3 sequence reads: CASRAMGRNTEAFF. The CDR3 nucleotides are TGCGCCAGCAGGGCCATGGGCCGGAACACTGAAGCTTTCTTT.

V gene TRBV18 combines with J gene TRBJ1-1, with 8 bases that match TRBD1. Germline V gene data show CDR1 as KGHSH and CDR2 as LQKENI. J lost 1 base, V lost 0 bases, and 4 bases had no gene match. CDR3 length: 16 residues. The CDR3: CASSPPYGTGNTEAFF. DNA of the CDR3: TGTGCCAGCTCACCACCTTATGGGACAGGGAACACTGAAGCTTTCTTT.

The rearrangement joins TRBV27 to TRBJ2-7; 13 bases match TRBD2. This CDR3 has 16 amino acids. Germline V gives CDR1 MNHEY, CDR2 SMNVEV (reference sequence). V shed 4 bases, J shed 3 bases, and the junction held 6 bases outside the gene matches. The CDR3 region has the DNA TGTGCCAGCAGTTCGTACCGGACTAGCGGGGGCTACGAGCAGTACTTC. This sequence encodes CASSSYRTSGGYEQYF.

The chain has TRBV29-1 and TRBJ2-3; D is perhaps TRBD1 (6 bases). The CDR3 totals 14 residues. Germline values: CDR1 SQVTM, CDR2 ANQGSEA. The V end lost 6 bases, the J end lost 4 bases, and 17 bases lay between the germline ends. CDR3 sequence (DNA): TGCAGCGTGGCCAGCGGTCAGGGGCCAGATACGCAGTATTTT. Protein sequence: CSVASGQGPDTQYF.

This clone came up once. The J gene is TRBJ2-7, the V gene TRBV11-2; TRBD1 matches 8 bases. This CDR3 comprises 15 residues. The J segment lost 6 bases and the V segment lost 1 base, leaving 8 bases of the junction unmatched. The germline V gene encodes CDR1 SGHAT and CDR2 FQNNGV. CDR3 residues: CASSLADRGLGEQYF. DNA for the CDR3: TGTGCCAGCAGCTTAGCCGACAGGGGCCTGGGCGAGCAGTACTTC.

V usage is TRBV11-2 and J usage is TRBJ2-1; possibly TRBD1 for D (6 bases). V was clipped by 2 bases and J by 3 bases, with 23 bases between them. The CDR3 sequence is 19 residues long. Germline loops: CDR1 SGHAT, CDR2 FQNNGV. CDR3 sequence reads: CASSLTVGAEHPLYNEQFF. Written as DNA, the CDR3 is TGTGCCAGCAGCTTAACTGTGGGGGCCGAACATCCCCTCTACAATGAGCAGTTCTTC.

The V gene is TRBV28, the J gene TRBJ2-1; weak D call: TRBD2 (6 bases). The germline gives CDR1 MDHEN, CDR2 SYDVKM. The CDR3 is made up of 16 amino acids. The V gene lost 7 bases and the J gene lost 3 bases, with 19 bases spanning the gap. CDR3 in amino acids: CASTPGGAGNYNEQFF. The CDR3 nucleotides read TGTGCCAGCACCCCCGGAGGGGCAGGGAACTACAATGAGCAGTTCTTC.

Note on this clone: Other DNA variants within this sample encode the same CDR3. The V and J genes are TRBV24-1 and TRBJ2-2; D ambiguous. From germline, CDR1 is KGHDR and CDR2 SFDVKD. V was cut by 4 bases and J by 2 bases, with 4 bases left in between. CDR3 size: 13 residues. The CDR3 DNA reads as TGTGCCACCAGTGACAGAAACACCGGGGAGCTGTTTTTT. Encoded protein: CATSDRNTGELFF.

This sequence joins TRBV12-3 or TRBV12-4 and TRBJ1-5; D remains ambiguous. Between the trimmed V and J ends, which lost 6 bases and 6 bases, there was a span of 3 bases. The CDR3 totals 10 residues. The CDR3 loop is CASSSQPQHF. As DNA, the CDR3 is TGTGCCAGCAGCTCTCAGCCCCAGCATTTT.

As to this clone: The junction does not match germline at one end; this may be a read error. The gene calls are TRBV7-2 and TRBJ2-7; the match to TRBD1 covers 8 bases. Germline V gene sequence: CDR1 SGHTA, CDR2 FQGNSA. The CDR3 runs 13 residues. The CDR3 loop is CASSPGQVRGQDF. CDR3 sequence (DNA): TGTGCCAGCAGCCCGGGACAGGTTCGCGGGCAGGACTTC.

V gene TRBV7-9 combines with J gene TRBJ1-3, with D uncertain. The CDR3 runs to 15 residues. CDR1 is SEHNR and CDR2 is FQNEAQ in the germline V gene (reference sequence). V dropped 4 bases and J dropped 0 bases, with 10 bases sitting between them. DNA for the CDR3: TGTGCCAGCAGCTCTCCGGGAAGCTCTGGAAACACCATATATTTT. This codes for CASSSPGSSGNTIYF.

The chain links TRBV2 to TRBJ1-6, with 8 bases identical to TRBD1. CDR3 length: 14 amino acids. CDR1 is SNHLY and CDR2 is FYNNEI in the germline V gene. The junction had 7 bases not matched to a gene; V was cut back by 5 bases and J by 10 bases. The chain's CDR3 is CASSKDPGGSPLHF. CDR3 in DNA: TGTGCCAGCAGTAAAGATCCAGGGGGCTCACCCCTCCACTTT.

The V and J genes are TRBV20-1 and TRBJ2-5, with D tentatively TRBD2 (5 bases). Looked up from germline, CDR1 is DFQATT and CDR2 is SNEGSKA (reference sequence). CDR3 size: 13 residues. V gave up 3 bases and J gave up 12 bases, with 20 bases separating them. The CDR3 region has the DNA TGCAGTGCTAGTCGCGCTAGCAGTACAATAAAGTACTTC. Translated: CSASRASSTIKYF.

The chain carries TRBV9 and TRBJ2-3; TRBD2 aligns across 8 bases. Trimming took 4 bases from V and 5 from J; bases not matched to a gene: 12. This CDR3 has 16 residues. CDR1 and CDR2 (germline): SGDLS, YYNGEE. As DNA, the CDR3 is TGTGCCAGCAGCACCTCCGGGGGGGCCGGAGGAGATACGCAGTATTTT. Residues: CASSTSGGAGGDTQYF.